These 2 T cell receptor beta chains share one sample of origin, sequenced in a study of T cells after yellow fever vaccination. TCRdb ran MiXCR on the 5' RACE reads and lists one entry per CDR3 protein. The sample has hundreds of thousands of distinct CDR3 sequences; roughly 14% are singletons. Source: PBMCs, taken on the day of the yellow fever booster vaccination. These receptor sequences come from a young man who received the YFV17D yellow fever vaccine.

This rearrangement joins TRBV12-3 or TRBV12-4 to TRBJ2-3; 9 bases align to TRBD2. V shed 2 bases and J 4 bases; nucleotides not matched to a gene: 7. The CDR3 contains 16 residues. CDR3 sequence reads: CASSLRAGGMADTQYF. In nucleotides, the CDR3 is TGTGCCAGCAGTTTAAGAGCGGGAGGTATGGCAGATACGCAGTATTTT.

The chain combines TRBV5-1 with TRBJ2-5; a possible D gene is TRBD2 (5 bases). V was clipped by 1 base and J by 7 bases, with 17 bases between them. This CDR3 contains 15 residues. Germline CDR1 and CDR2: SGHRS and YFSETQ. In nucleotides, the CDR3 is TGCGCCAGCAGCTTGCGTGGCGGACTGGGAGTGACCCAGTACTTC. Its translation is CASSLRGGLGVTQYF.